This record concerns one T cell receptor (beta chain) sequence. Its cognate antigen is unknown. PCR employed 60 Vbeta and 13 Jbeta primers. Libraries were prepared by immunoSEQ multiplex PCR; TCRdb keeps only in-frame clonotypes and omits some of them. The repertoire holds around 150,000 clones, with roughly four fifths as singletons. Between the trimmed V and J ends, which lost 7 bases and 5 bases, there was a span of 12 bases. The CDR3 runs 12 residues. Germline lookup yields CDR1 ENHRY and CDR2 SYGVKD. This sample was included in a study of cytomegalovirus exposure and HLA in healthy donors. Regarding the study as a whole: TRBV6-2, TRBV6-3 and some other V segments were unresolvable in 87-base-pair reads.

The sequencing sample was made of PBMCs. The chain couples TRBV10-3 to TRBJ2-7; D is unresolved. The receptor was derived from a male donor in good health and CMV-seropositive. The CDR3 sequence is CAITSLLHEQYF. The CDR3 nucleotides are TGTGCCATCACTAGTCTGTTACACGAGCAGTACTTC.